This T cell receptor beta chain is from a study of cytomegalovirus exposure and HLA in healthy donors. The study's findings and limits: Cytomegalovirus status was reportedly diagnosed by the classifier with high sensitivity and specificity. In a later analysis, specific HLA alleles were associated with 15,000 to 20,000 TCR beta sequences at a 0.05 false discovery rate. Highly shared variants forming one cluster were likely a sequencing artifact.

On this clone: Its antigen is currently unknown.

J gave up 6 bases and V 3 bases, and 8 bases lay outside the gene matches. This CDR3 spans 15 amino acids. Germline CDR1 is MDHEN and CDR2 is SYDVKM. The PCR had 60 Vbeta and 13 Jbeta primers. Produced via immunoSEQ multiplex PCR; TCRdb's table is partial and in-frame only. Its table records 200,000 or so clones. The clonotype comes from a girl aged 2 to 10 in good health and CMV-seropositive. The gene calls are TRBV28 and TRBJ2-1; 7 bases are a match to TRBD1. The source material was PBMCs. CDR3 amino acids: CASSLGTVNINEQFF. The DNA for the CDR3 is TGTGCCAGCAGTTTGGGGACAGTGAACATCAATGAGCAGTTCTTC.